This TCR beta chain was observed in a study of OX40 agonist ivuxolimab in advanced cancers. Study-wide results and caveats: The antigen specificity of the peripheral T cells (those that were expanded) was not determined. Normalized T-cell clonal expansion was also low in a subset of nonresponders.

About this clone: The antigen is unknown.

The repertoire was sequenced with immunoSEQ multiplex PCR; TCRdb's copy has only in-frame clones and lacks some. The sample has 48,000 or so clones, about 81% seen once. CDR1 SGHDT and CDR2 YYEEEE come from the germline V gene. V shed 0 bases and J shed 4 bases, with 8 bases lying between them. This CDR3 has 13 residues. This chain links TRBV5-6 with TRBJ2-7; D is unclear. Sequenced material: CD4+ or CD8+ T cells sorted from blood, taken in a trial of the OX40 agonist ivuxolimab. The TCR was taken from an adult with an advanced solid tumor such as melanoma, head and neck, liver or kidney cancer. For the CDR3, the DNA is TGTGCCAGCAGCTTGGTTAGAGGTTACGAGCAGTACTTC. Translation gives CASSLVRGYEQYF. The variable domain in full, completed from reference TRBV5-6 and TRBJ2-7, reads DAGVTQSPTHLIKTRGQQVTLRCSPKSGHDTVSWYQQALGQGPQFIFQYYEEEERQRGNFPDRFSGHQFPNYSSELNVNALLLGDSALYLCASSLVRGYEQYFGPGTRLTVT.